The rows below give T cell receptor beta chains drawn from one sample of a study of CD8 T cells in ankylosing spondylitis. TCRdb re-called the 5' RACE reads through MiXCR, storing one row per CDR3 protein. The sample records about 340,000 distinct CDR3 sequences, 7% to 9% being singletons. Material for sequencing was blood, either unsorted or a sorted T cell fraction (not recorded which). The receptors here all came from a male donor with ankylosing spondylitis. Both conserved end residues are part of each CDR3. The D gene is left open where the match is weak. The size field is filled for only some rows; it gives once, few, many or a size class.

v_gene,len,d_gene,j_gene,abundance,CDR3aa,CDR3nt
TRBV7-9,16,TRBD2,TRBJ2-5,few,CASSLPLAGSKETQYF,TGTGCCAGCAGCTTACCGCTAGCGGGTTCAAAAGAGACCCAGTACTTC
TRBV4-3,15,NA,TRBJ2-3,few,CASSQESGYTDTQYF,TGCGCCAGCAGCCAAGAGAGCGGGTACACAGATACGCAGTATTTT
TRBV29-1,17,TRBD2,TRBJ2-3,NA,CSVAMGTSGAFTDTQYF,TGCAGCGTTGCCATGGGGACTAGCGGGGCCTTCACAGATACGCAGTATTTT
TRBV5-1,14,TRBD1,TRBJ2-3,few,CASSPGQGHDTQYF,TGCGCCAGCAGCCCGGGACAGGGCCATGATACGCAGTATTTT
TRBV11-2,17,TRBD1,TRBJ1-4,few,CASSLGGQGAANEKLFF,TGTGCCAGCAGCTTAGGCGGACAGGGGGCTGCTAATGAAAAACTGTTTTTT
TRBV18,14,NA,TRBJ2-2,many,CASSSSGNTGELFF,TGTGCCAGCTCATCGAGCGGGAACACCGGGGAGCTGTTTTTT
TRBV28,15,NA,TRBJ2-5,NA,CASSFSGGWVETQYF,TGTGCCAGCAGCTTTTCTGGGGGATGGGTGGAGACCCAGTACTTC
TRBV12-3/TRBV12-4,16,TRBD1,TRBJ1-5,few,CASSLKDRGMNQPQHF,TGTGCCAGCAGTTTAAAGGACAGGGGGATGAATCAGCCCCAGCATTTT
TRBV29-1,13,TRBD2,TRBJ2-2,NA,CSGLAGVTGELFF,TGCAGCGGACTAGCGGGAGTTACCGGGGAGCTGTTTTTT
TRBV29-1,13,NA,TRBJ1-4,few,CSVEGQGGEKLFF,TGCAGCGTTGAAGGGCAGGGAGGTGAAAAACTGTTTTTT
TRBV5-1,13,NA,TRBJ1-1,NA,CASSIVQTSEAFF,TGCGCCAGCAGCATTGTCCAGACCTCGGAAGCTTTCTTT
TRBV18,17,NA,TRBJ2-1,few,CASSPREAASSYNEQFF,TGTGCCAGCTCACCACGAGAAGCGGCCAGCTCCTACAATGAGCAGTTCTTC
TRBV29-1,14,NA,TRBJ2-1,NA,CSVSGAASYNEQFF,TGCAGCGTCTCCGGAGCGGCCTCCTACAATGAGCAGTTCTTC
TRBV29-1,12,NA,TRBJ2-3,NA,CSAAEPTDTQYF,TGCAGCGCAGCGGAGCCCACAGATACGCAGTATTTT
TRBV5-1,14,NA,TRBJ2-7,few,CASSLDRPSYEQYF,TGCGCCAGCAGCTTGGACAGGCCTTCCTACGAGCAGTACTTC
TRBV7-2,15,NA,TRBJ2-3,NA,CASSISSISTDTQYF,TGTGCCAGCAGCATCTCGAGTATTAGCACAGATACGCAGTATTTT
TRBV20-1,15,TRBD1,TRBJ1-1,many,CSAIEQGGMNTEAFF,TGCAGTGCTATAGAACAGGGGGGAATGAACACTGAAGCTTTCTTT
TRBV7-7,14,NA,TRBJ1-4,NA,CASSQTALSEKLFF,TGTGCTAGCAGCCAGACAGCCTTATCTGAAAAACTGTTTTTT
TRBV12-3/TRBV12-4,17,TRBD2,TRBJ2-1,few,CASTQTKAGEIYNEQFF,TGTGCCAGCACCCAAACGAAAGCGGGAGAGATTTACAATGAGCAGTTCTTC
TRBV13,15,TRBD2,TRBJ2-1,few,CASSLALAVYNEQFF,TGTGCCAGCAGCTTAGCCCTAGCGGTCTACAATGAGCAGTTCTTC
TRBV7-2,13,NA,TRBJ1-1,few,CASSFSTWAEAFF,TGTGCCAGCAGCTTCTCAACTTGGGCTGAAGCTTTCTTT
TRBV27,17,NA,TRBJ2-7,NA,CASSFGFVSGSSYEQYF,TGTGCCAGCAGTTTTGGGTTCGTTAGCGGCAGCTCCTACGAGCAGTACTTC
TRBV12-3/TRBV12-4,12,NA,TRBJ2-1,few,CASSLPRGHQFF,TGTGCCAGCAGTCTCCCGCGGGGGCACCAGTTCTTC
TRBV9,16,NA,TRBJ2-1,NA,CASSTGGHWRDNEQFF,TGTGCCAGCAGCACTGGCGGGCACTGGAGAGACAATGAGCAGTTCTTC
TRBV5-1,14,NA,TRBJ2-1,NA,CASSLIQAGNEQFF,TGCGCCAGCAGCTTGATTCAAGCGGGCAATGAGCAGTTCTTC
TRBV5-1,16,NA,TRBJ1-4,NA,CASSSVSGQGFEKLFF,TGCGCCAGCAGCTCGGTTTCTGGGCAGGGTTTTGAAAAACTGTTTTTT
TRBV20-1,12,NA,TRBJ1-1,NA,CSVSLSATEAFF,TGCAGTGTTTCCCTCAGCGCAACTGAAGCTTTCTTT
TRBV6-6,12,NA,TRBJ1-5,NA,CAARGGNQPQHF,TGTGCCGCCCGAGGAGGCAATCAGCCCCAGCATTTT
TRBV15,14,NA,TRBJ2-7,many,CATSKDTASYEQYF,TGTGCCACCAGCAAGGACACGGCATCCTACGAGCAGTACTTC
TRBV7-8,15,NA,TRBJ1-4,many,CASSSGAATNEKLFF,TGTGCCAGCAGCTCAGGGGCGGCAACTAATGAAAAACTGTTTTTT
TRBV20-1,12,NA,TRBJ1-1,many,CSASPANTEAFF,TGCAGTGCTAGCCCGGCGAACACTGAAGCTTTCTTT
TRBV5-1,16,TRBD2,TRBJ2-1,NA,CASSFLGLAGVDEQFF,TGCGCCAGCAGCTTTTTGGGACTAGCGGGAGTCGATGAGCAGTTCTTC
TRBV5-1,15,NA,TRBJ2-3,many,CASSLQVPGADTQYF,TGCGCCAGCAGCCTTCAGGTTCCAGGAGCAGATACGCAGTATTTT
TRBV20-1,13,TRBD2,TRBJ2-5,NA,CSARSSGQETQYF,TGCAGTGCTAGGTCTAGCGGGCAAGAGACCCAGTACTTC
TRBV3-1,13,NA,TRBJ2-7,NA,CASSQGLAREQYF,TGTGCCAGCAGCCAAGGGCTAGCGAGGGAGCAGTACTTC
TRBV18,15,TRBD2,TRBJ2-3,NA,CASSPLAGVLDTQYF,TGTGCCAGCTCACCACTAGCGGGAGTTTTGGATACGCAGTATTTT
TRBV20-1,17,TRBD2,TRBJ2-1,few,CSARDLGGGSIYNEQFF,TGCAGTGCTAGAGATCTAGGAGGCGGGAGCATCTACAATGAGCAGTTCTTC
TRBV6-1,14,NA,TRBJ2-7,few,CASKATLTAYEQYF,TGTGCCTCCAAGGCGACACTCACCGCCTACGAGCAGTACTTC
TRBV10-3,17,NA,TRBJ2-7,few,CAISPRLRAGVSYEQYF,TGTGCCATCAGCCCCCGATTAAGAGCGGGCGTCTCCTACGAGCAGTACTTC
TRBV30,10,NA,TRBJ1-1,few,CAWSDPEAFF,TGTGCCTGGAGTGACCCCGAAGCTTTCTTT
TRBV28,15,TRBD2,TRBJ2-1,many,CASSLSGRAHNEQFF,TGTGCCAGCAGTTTATCGGGGAGGGCCCACAATGAGCAGTTCTTC
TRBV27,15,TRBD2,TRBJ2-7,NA,CASSLLAGAPYEQYF,TGTGCCAGCAGTTTGCTAGCGGGAGCCCCCTACGAGCAGTACTTC
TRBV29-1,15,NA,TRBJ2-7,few,CSVEVSGRSSYEQYF,TGCAGCGTTGAAGTTTCTGGCCGCAGCTCCTACGAGCAGTACTTC
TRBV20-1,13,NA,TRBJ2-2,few,CSASGKATGELFF,TGCAGTGCTAGTGGGAAGGCCACCGGGGAGCTGTTTTTT
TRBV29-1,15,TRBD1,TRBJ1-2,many,CSVGIGQALSYGYTF,TGCAGCGTGGGGATAGGACAGGCCCTTTCCTATGGCTACACCTTC
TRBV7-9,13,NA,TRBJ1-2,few,CASSSSNLYGYTF,TGTGCCAGCAGCTCCTCAAACCTCTATGGCTACACCTTC
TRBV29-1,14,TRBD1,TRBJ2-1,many,CSGGQGGSYNEQFF,TGCAGCGGCGGACAGGGCGGCTCCTACAATGAGCAGTTCTTC
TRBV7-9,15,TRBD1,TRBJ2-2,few,CASSFDRGEVGELFF,TGTGCCAGCAGCTTCGACAGGGGTGAAGTCGGGGAGCTGTTTTTT
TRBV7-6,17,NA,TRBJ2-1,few,CASSLGLSVALDNEQFF,TGTGCCAGCAGCTTAGGGTTATCCGTTGCATTGGACAATGAGCAGTTCTTC
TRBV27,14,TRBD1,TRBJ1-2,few,CASSFSGGGYGYTF,TGTGCCAGCAGTTTTTCAGGGGGCGGCTATGGCTACACCTTC